Each of the 20 T cell receptor beta chains below was sequenced from the same sample in a study of beta chain features in type 1 diabetes. Study conclusions and caveats: All four CD4+ subsets from Type 1 diabetes patients carried moderately but significantly shorter TCRB CDR3s.

Expressed TCRB transcripts were sequenced, since all the RNA that had been isolated was reverse transcribed. TCRdb keeps only in-frame clones here, not all; method: immunoSEQ multiplex PCR. The repertoire consists of about 68,000 clones, with roughly 50% occurring once and the leading ten covering roughly 0.7%. No antigen has been identified for these receptors. Material: central memory CD4+ T cells from blood. These receptors were taken from a man aged 30 to 39 with type 1 diabetes.

The rearrangement uses TRBV15 and TRBJ2-4; possible D gene TRBD1, 5 bases. V lost 3 bases and J lost 11, with 11 bases in between. Germline V gives CDR1 LNHNV, CDR2 YYDKDF (reference sequence). This CDR3 spans 12 amino acids. The CDR3 loop is CATSSAQTVQYF. The CDR3 DNA follows: TGTGCCACCAGCAGCGCTCAGACAGTTCAGTACTTC.

The genes are TRBV2 and TRBJ2-5, with TRBD1 matching 9 bases. There are 14 residues in the CDR3. With 4 bases clipped from V and 1 base from J, the junction kept 1 base outside the gene matches. The germline gives CDR1 SNHLY, CDR2 FYNNEI. This chain's CDR3 is CASSVDRGQETQYF. In DNA form, the CDR3 reads TGTGCCAGCAGTGTGGACAGGGGCCAAGAGACCCAGTACTTC.

This chain connects TRBV9 to TRBJ2-3, with D hard to call. Germline assignment: CDR1 SGDLS and CDR2 YYNGEE. This CDR3 contains 13 residues. Trimming cost V 4 bases and J 3 bases, with 9 bases left between them. This chain's CDR3 is CASSRTQTDTQYF. In DNA, the CDR3 is TGTGCCAGCAGCCGTACACAGACAGATACGCAGTATTTT.

This chain joins TRBV20-1 and TRBJ2-1, with D possibly matching TRBD2 (6 bases). There are 10 residues in the CDR3. From germline, CDR1 is DFQATT and CDR2 SNEGSKA (reference sequence). With 5 bases removed from V and 11 bases from J, the gap between germline ends came to 10 bases. CDR3 residues: CSAPGVKQFF. In DNA, the CDR3 is TGCAGTGCTCCGGGAGTCAAGCAGTTCTTC.

The chain carries TRBV5-1 and TRBJ2-3; a possible D gene is TRBD1 (6 bases). V lost 1 base and J lost 0, with 9 bases in between. From germline, CDR1 is SGHRS and CDR2 YFSETQ. The CDR3 sequence is 15 residues long. CDR3 sequence reads: CASSLTGSSTDTQYF. In DNA, the CDR3 is TGCGCCAGCAGCTTGACAGGGAGTAGCACAGATACGCAGTATTTT.

The chain has TRBV6-1 and TRBJ2-7, with 7 bases that match TRBD2. The V segment lost 2 bases and the J segment 2 bases; nucleotides outside the gene matches: 3. Germline CDR1 MNHNS, CDR2 SASEGT. The CDR3 covers 14 residues. Written as DNA, the CDR3 is TGTGCCAGCAGTGAAAAGGGAGGGACCTACGAGCAGTACTTC. Its translation is CASSEKGGTYEQYF.

This clone has just a few counts. Within the sample, other DNA sequences also encode this same CDR3. The genes are TRBV5-1 and TRBJ1-2, with D unclear. Germline V lookup: CDR1 SGHRS, CDR2 YFSETQ. The germline V and J ends were trimmed by 0 bases and 3 bases, with 6 bases remaining between them. The CDR3 sequence is 13 residues long. Here the CDR3 reads CASSLGYDYGYTF. The CDR3 DNA reads TGCGCCAGCAGCTTGGGCTACGACTATGGCTACACCTTC.

The chain carries TRBV7-2 and TRBJ1-1; 7 bases agree with TRBD1. Trimming took 5 bases from V and 5 from J; bases not matched to a gene: 11. CDR3 size: 15 residues. Germline CDR1 is SGHTA and CDR2 is FQGNSA. The CDR3 here is CASSRPSRGPTEAFF. CDR3 sequence (DNA): TGTGCCAGCAGCCGTCCTTCGAGGGGGCCAACTGAAGCTTTCTTT.

The rearrangement joins TRBV7-8 to TRBJ1-1; the D is unclear. Trimming took 0 bases from V and 3 from J, leaving 5 bases between them. Per the germline V gene, CDR1 is SGHVS and CDR2 is FQNEAQ. CDR3 size: 13 residues. CDR3 sequence (DNA): TGTGCCAGCAGCTTAGCGCGGTACACTGAAGCTTTCTTT. It codes for CASSLARYTEAFF.

The CDR3 DNA follows: TGTGCCAGCAGCTTCGCTTCGACAGGCTCCTACGAGCAGTACTTC. This translates into CASSFASTGSYEQYF. The chain recombines TRBV11-2 with TRBJ2-7, with D perhaps TRBD1 (6 bases). The CDR3 covers 15 residues. The germline V gene has CDR1 SGHAT and CDR2 FQNNGV. The V end lost 3 bases, the J end lost 0 bases, and 12 bases lay between the germline ends. Full variable domain (missing parts from reference TRBV11-2 and TRBJ2-7): EAGVAQSPRYKIIEKRQSVAFWCNPISGHATLYWYQQILGQGPKLLIQFQNNGVVDDSQLPKDRFSAERLKGVDSTLKIQPAKLEDSAVYLCASSFASTGSYEQYFGPGTRLTVT.

The rearrangement uses TRBV2 and TRBJ1-2; no reliable D call. CDR3 size: 12 residues. Trimming pared 1 base from V and 5 bases from J, leaving 5 bases between. Germline CDR1 is SNHLY and CDR2 is FYNNEI. CDR3 nucleotide sequence: TGTGCCAGCAGTGAAGGGCAGTATGGCTACACCTTC. Protein product: CASSEGQYGYTF.

This chain links TRBV11-2 with TRBJ1-1; unclear D gene. CDR1 is SGHAT and CDR2 is FQNNGV in the germline V gene. Trimming took 0 bases from V and 2 from J, leaving 4 bases between them. The CDR3 covers 13 residues. The CDR3 loop is CASSLDINTEAFF. CDR3 bases: TGTGCCAGCAGCTTAGATATAAACACTGAAGCTTTCTTT.

The sample holds a few counts of this clone. This sequence joins TRBV6-6 and TRBJ1-2, with a weak D call TRBD1 (5 bases). The V end was cut by 7 bases, the J end by 8 bases, with 20 bases between. Per germline, CDR1 MNHNY and CDR2 SVGAGI (reference sequence). The CDR3 is made up of 14 amino acids. The CDR3 sequence is CASNSQDTPAGYTF. For the CDR3, the DNA is TGTGCCAGCAACTCACAGGATACTCCCGCCGGCTACACCTTC.

The chain is built from TRBV6-1 and TRBJ2-2; possibly TRBD2 for D (5 bases). Trimming removed 8 bases from V and 1 base from J, with 11 bases in between. Germline V gene sequence: CDR1 MNHNS, CDR2 SASEGT. This CDR3 is 14 amino acids long. The CDR3 region has the DNA TGTGCCAGCGGACTCACAATGAACACCGGGGAGCTGTTTTTT. Translation: CASGLTMNTGELFF.

The chain links TRBV6-5 to TRBJ1-1, with D hard to call. The CDR3 totals 14 residues. From germline, CDR1 is MNHEY and CDR2 SVGAGI. Deletions cut 5 bases from V and 2 bases from J, with 12 bases between. DNA of the CDR3: TGTGCCAGCAGTGAACGGAGAAGTAACACTGAAGCTTTCTTT. As protein: CASSERRSNTEAFF.

This clone was seen more than once but under ten times. The chain employs TRBV30 and TRBJ2-2; 8 bases fit TRBD2. The CDR3 runs to 16 residues. From germline, CDR1 is GTSNPN and CDR2 SVGIG (reference sequence). J gave up 6 bases and V 0 bases, and 9 bases lay outside the gene matches. The CDR3 DNA sequence: TGTGCCTGGAGTGTACGGGGGGGATTTAGCCCCGGGGAGCTGTTTTTT. It translates to CAWSVRGGFSPGELFF.

The chain links TRBV9 to TRBJ2-5; maybe TRBD1 (5 bases). Trimming took off 0 bases at V and 5 bases at J, with 14 bases between the two ends. The V gene's germline CDR1 is SGDLS and CDR2 YYNGEE. The CDR3 contains 15 residues. CDR3 sequence: CASSVGGSLRETQYF. In DNA, the CDR3 is TGTGCCAGCAGCGTAGGGGGCAGCCTGCGGGAGACCCAGTACTTC. Based on the CDR3 plus reference TRBV9 and TRBJ2-5, the full variable domain is DSGVTQTPKHLITATGQRVTLRCSPRSGDLSVYWYQQSLDQGLQFLIQYYNGEERAKGNILERFSAQQFPDLHSELNLSSLELGDSALYFCASSVGGSLRETQYFGPGTRLLVL.

The rearrangement joins TRBV4-1 to TRBJ1-4; 9 bases match TRBD1. The junction had 3 bases not matched to a gene; V was cut back by 2 bases and J by 5 bases. CDR1 and CDR2 (germline): MGHRA, YSYEKL. The CDR3 loop spans 15 amino acids. The DNA of the CDR3 is TGCGCCAGCAGCCAAATGGGACAGGGCAATGAAAAACTGTTTTTT. This translates into CASSQMGQGNEKLFF.

The gene calls are TRBV6-5 and TRBJ2-7; 10 nucleotides match TRBD1. V gave up 5 bases and J gave up 0 bases; unmatched junction bases: 1. Per germline, CDR1 MNHEY and CDR2 SVGAGI. The CDR3 spans 14 residues. CDR3 sequence reads: CASSRTGGSYEQYF. The DNA for the CDR3 is TGTGCCAGCAGTAGGACAGGGGGCTCCTACGAGCAGTACTTC.

Turning to this clone: This CDR3 is also generated by other DNA sequences in the sample. The chain recombines TRBV20-1 with TRBJ2-1, with no clear D. This CDR3 is 11 amino acids long. V lost 2 bases and J lost 5, with 4 bases in between. The V gene's germline CDR1 is DFQATT and CDR2 SNEGSKA (reference sequence). For the CDR3, the DNA is TGCAGTGCTAGACTCGACAATGAGCAGTTCTTC. Its protein is CSARLDNEQFF.